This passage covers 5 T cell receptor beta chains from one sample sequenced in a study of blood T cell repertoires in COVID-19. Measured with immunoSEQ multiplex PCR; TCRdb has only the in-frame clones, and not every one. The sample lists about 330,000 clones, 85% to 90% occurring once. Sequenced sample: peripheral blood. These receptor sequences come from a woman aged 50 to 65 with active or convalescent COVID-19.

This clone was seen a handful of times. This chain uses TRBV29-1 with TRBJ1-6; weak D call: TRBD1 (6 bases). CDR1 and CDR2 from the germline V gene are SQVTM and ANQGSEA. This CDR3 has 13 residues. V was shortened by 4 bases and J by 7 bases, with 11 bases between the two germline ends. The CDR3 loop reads CSVGSGTNSPLHF. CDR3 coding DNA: TGCAGCGTTGGGTCAGGGACAAATTCACCCCTCCACTTT.

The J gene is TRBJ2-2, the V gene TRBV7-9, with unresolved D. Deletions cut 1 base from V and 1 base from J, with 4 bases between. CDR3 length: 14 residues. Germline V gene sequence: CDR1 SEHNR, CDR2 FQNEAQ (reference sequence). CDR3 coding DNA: TGTGCCAGCAGCTTAGGACAGAACACCGGGGAGCTGTTTTTT. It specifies CASSLGQNTGELFF.

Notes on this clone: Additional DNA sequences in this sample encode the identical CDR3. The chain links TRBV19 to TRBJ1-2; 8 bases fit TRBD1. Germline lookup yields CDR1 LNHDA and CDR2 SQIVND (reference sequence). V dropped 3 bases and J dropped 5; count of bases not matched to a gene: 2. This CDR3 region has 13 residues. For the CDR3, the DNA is TGTGCCAGTAGTATCCAGGGGGCGTATGGCTACACCTTC. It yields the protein CASSIQGAYGYTF.

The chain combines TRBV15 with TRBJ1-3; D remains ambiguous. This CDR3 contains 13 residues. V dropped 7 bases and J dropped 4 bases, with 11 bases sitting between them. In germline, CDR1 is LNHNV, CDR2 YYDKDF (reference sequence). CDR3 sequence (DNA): TGTGCCACCAACCCAGCGGGGGGAAACACCATATATTTT. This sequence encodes CATNPAGGNTIYF.

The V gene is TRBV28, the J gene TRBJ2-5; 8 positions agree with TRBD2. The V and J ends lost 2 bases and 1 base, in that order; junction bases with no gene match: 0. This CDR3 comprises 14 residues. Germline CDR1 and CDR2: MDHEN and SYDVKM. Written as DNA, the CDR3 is TGTGCCAGCAGTTTAACTAGCGGCCAAGAGACCCAGTACTTC. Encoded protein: CASSLTSGQETQYF.